A single T cell receptor beta chain is shown here with its context. This clonotype was seen a handful of times. Its antigen remains undetermined. Nothing much larger sits one base from this clone, and base qualities are not available. The data were taken from a study of early T cells in non-severe SARS-CoV-2 infection (dated by TCRdb to the early 2020s). About the investigation overall: Bulk RNA from unsorted whole blood was used for TCR sequencing, so alpha and beta chains could not be paired. What the work shows at the level of the full study, not this receptor alone: VDJdb matching was skewed toward anti-spike CD8 responses and likely underestimated virus-specific expansions by missing private and CD4 specificities.

This was a case-control study nested in a cohort of healthcare workers in London, UK, who had nasopharyngeal swab PCR tests and blood samples taken every week. Healthcare workers were recruited between 23 and 31 March 2020, during the week of the UK lockdown, and were followed weekly for up to about 15 weeks. CDR1 and CDR2 (SGHVS, FNYEAQ) derive from the germline V gene. The CDR3 has 15 amino acids, counting the end cysteine and phenylalanine. Solely the CDR3 DNA is kept, with 45 bases framed from the first base. Cut back by 0 bases and 0 bases, the V and J ends lie 6 bases apart. Library method: 5' RACE. Sequencing used a NextSeq 500. To correct for sequencing error and PCR bias, the TCR library protocol tagged individual cDNA molecules with unique molecular identifiers. Both TCR alpha and beta chains were sequenced, and tight co-correlation was observed between alpha and beta sequence abundances in each sample. On the authors' methods: V gene, J gene and CDR3 annotation of TCR sequences was performed with Decombinator V4. TCRs were defined as expanded if a significant change between any two time points was detected under a Poisson model with p below 0.0001. TCR abundances were normalised to the total number of TCRs sequenced per sample and were expressed as counts per million. TRAV1-2 paired with TRAJ12, TRAJ20 or TRAJ33 defined MAIT TCRs, while TRAV10 paired with TRAJ18 defined iNKT TCRs. VDJdb, accessed on 1 November 2021, was searched for TCRs annotated for CMV, EBV and SARS-CoV-2, and TCRs annotated for more than one antigen were excluded. TCRdb's own reprocessing of the public reads used fastp at Q25 and MiXCR and kept productive beta chains. Here each entry gathers all rows of one CDR3 protein and keeps the most common genes and DNA. None of the V and J calls come from the authors' own analysis; TCRdb made them. This sample lists tens of thousands of distinct CDR3 sequences; 5.5% to 7.5% were detected once. The ten most abundant clones make up 5.9% of the sample.

The rearrangement joined TRBV7-6 to TRBJ1-3, with the D segment identity uncertain. The receptor was derived from an adult who was a healthcare worker with PCR-confirmed SARS-CoV-2 infection or an uninfected control (not recorded which). What was sequenced was whole blood. The CDR3 region: CASSLAPNSGNTIYF. The DNA sequence is TGTGCCAGCAGCTTAGCCCCGAACTCTGGAAACACCATATATTTT. The full variable domain, completed from the reference TRBV7-6 and TRBJ1-3 proteins outside the CDR3, reads GAGVSQSPRYKVTKRGQDVALRCDPISGHVSLYWYRQALGQGPEFLTYFNYEAQQDKSGLPNDRFSAERPEGSISTLTIQRTEQRDSAMYRCASSLAPNSGNTIYFGEGSWLTVV.